Below, one T cell receptor (beta chain) is given with its context. Its matching antigen is unknown. The germline gives CDR1 ENHRY, CDR2 SYGVKD. The CDR3 sequence is 13 residues long. V shed 5 bases, J shed 12 bases, and the junction held 6 bases outside the gene matches. Next came a second PCR, run for about 6 to 12 cycles, which used a sample-barcoded 5' primer along with a J-beta primer mix. Carrying 12 random nucleotides, a template-switch adaptor labeled each individual cDNA molecule. Each sample yielded at least 2.5 million CDR3-containing paired-end reads. Via MiXCR, TCRdb re-called the 5' RACE reads, giving one row per CDR3 protein. This repertoire shows 650,000 to 800,000 distinct CDR3 sequences, under 45% found once; its top ten account for around 21%. The sample originates from a study of blood T cells in healthy people across ages. Study-wide findings and caveats: Age showed a roughly linear inverse relationship with TCR beta diversity per million T cells.

Sequencing used blood. The chain links TRBV10-3 to TRBJ2-1; 11 bases map to TRBD2. The sequence was collected from a man in his 60s in good health. This CDR3 is CAISPTSGVGQFF. The CDR3 nucleotides read TGTGCCATCAGTCCGACTAGCGGGGTTGGGCAGTTCTTC.